A single sample is the source of the 2 T cell receptor beta chains below, sequenced in a study of T cells in Graves' hyperthyroidism and ophthalmopathy. Amplification targeted TCR beta CDR3 regions from RNA transcripts. First-round RT-PCR targeting the TCR CDR3 was performed with the HTBI primer set. MiXCR, run by TCRdb on the multiplex PCR reads, gives a single entry per CDR3 protein. The data contain roughly 510,000 distinct CDR3 sequences, 35% to 50% of them seen just once; the ten biggest clones take up about 43%. What was sequenced was peripheral blood or thyroid tissue (not recorded which). All receptors derive from an adult woman with Graves' disease, either hyperthyroidism or ophthalmopathy (not recorded which).

This clonotype has just a few counts. The CDR3 region is CASSPGSPQHF. DNA for the CDR3: TGTGCCAGCAGTCCGGGTTCGCCCCAGCATTTT. The V call is TRBV12-3 or TRBV12-4, the J call TRBJ1-5; D is undetermined. The germline V and J ends were trimmed by 5 bases and 9 bases, with 8 bases remaining between them. This CDR3 region has 11 residues.

V gene TRBV15 combines with J gene TRBJ1-1; a weak D match, TRBD1 (5 bases). V gave up 5 bases and J gave up 1 base, with 8 bases separating them. This CDR3 has 13 amino acids. In germline, CDR1 is LNHNV, CDR2 YYDKDF (reference sequence). The DNA of the CDR3 is TGTGCCACCAGCCTAGACAGGAACACTGAAGCTTTCTTT. Translating it yields CATSLDRNTEAFF.